This record looks at one T cell receptor (beta chain) sequence and its context. The record originates from a study of T cell changes during pregnancy in multiple sclerosis. The CDR3 length is 14 residues. The V and J ends lost 2 bases and 3 bases respectively, with 11 bases between them. The germline gives CDR1 MDHEN, CDR2 SYDVKM. Assay: immunoSEQ multiplex PCR; the TCRdb copy retains only in-frame clones and omits some. The sample lists about 83,000 clones; around 93% were seen once. The TCR comes from a female donor in good health, serving as a control in a pregnancy study. Some clones in this sample may be carry-over from other donors' samples. This chain links TRBV28 with TRBJ2-7, with D possibly being TRBD2 (7 bases). Specimen: PBMCs, collected in the first trimester of pregnancy. The CDR3 DNA sequence: TGTGCCAGCAGTTTAGGGGGGGCTAACTACGAGCAGTACTTC. Translation gives CASSLGGANYEQYF.